These 22 T cell receptor beta chains came from one sample sequenced in a study of blood T cell repertoires in COVID-19. Sequencing used immunoSEQ multiplex PCR; TCRdb keeps in-frame clones, though not all of them. The sample has under 300,000 clones; about 88% are singletons. Input material: peripheral blood. The receptors shown here come from a woman aged 40 to 55 who had recovered from COVID-19.

The CDR3 DNA is TGTGCCAGCAGTTTATCGTCAGCGGGCGCAGGGGGGTCGTACGAGCAGTACTTC. Translation: CASSLSSAGAGGSYEQYF. The chain combines TRBV27 with TRBJ2-7, with D possibly TRBD1 on 7 matching bases. V shed 0 bases and J shed 4 bases, with 22 bases lying between them. CDR3 length: 18 residues. The V gene's germline CDR1 is MNHEY and CDR2 SMNVEV (reference sequence).

The chain couples TRBV23-1 to TRBJ1-5; 9 bases align to TRBD1. TRBV23-1 is an ORF, with its function uncertain. The CDR3 sequence is 18 residues long. Germline trimming cut 1 base from V and 2 bases from J; bases unmatched to any gene: 9. The CDR3 DNA is TGCGCCAGCAGTCAATGTCGGACAGGGGTTGGTGGCAATCAGCCCCAGCATTTT. This gives the protein CASSQCRTGVGGNQPQHF.

The chain joins TRBV19 to TRBJ2-1; 9 bases line up with TRBD1. The ends lost 0 bases at V and 6 bases at J; junction bases unmatched: 15. Germline CDR1 and CDR2: LNHDA and SQIVND (reference sequence). This CDR3 is 19 amino acids long. The CDR3 bases are TGTGCCAGTAGTATAGATTCATCATCCGGACAGGGGAGGATCAATGAGCAGTTCTTC. Residues: CASSIDSSSGQGRINEQFF.

The chain combines TRBV4-1 with TRBJ2-1; 9 bases are a match to TRBD2. The germline V gene encodes CDR1 MGHRA and CDR2 YSYEKL. The CDR3 length is 18 residues. Trimming at V came to 0 bases and at J to 4 bases, leaving 10 bases not matched to a gene. CDR3 DNA: TGCGCCAGCAGCCAAGATCTAGTTCAGCGGGGGGCGTACAATGAGCAGTTCTTC. This encodes CASSQDLVQRGAYNEQFF.

The chain joins TRBV19 to TRBJ2-7, with 10 bases identical to TRBD1. Germline V gene data show CDR1 as LNHDA and CDR2 as SQIVND (reference sequence). The CDR3 length is 15 residues. V dropped 6 bases and J dropped 4; count of bases not matched to a gene: 9. CDR3 region: CASRAAGTGEYEQYF. The CDR3 DNA reads TGTGCCAGTAGGGCAGCCGGGACAGGGGAATACGAGCAGTACTTC.

The V gene is TRBV3-1 (or the pseudogene TRBV3-2), the J gene TRBJ1-1, with 10 positions matching TRBD1. V shed 4 bases and J 10 bases; nucleotides not matched to a gene: 9. The germline gives CDR1 LGHDT, CDR2 YNNKEL (reference sequence). The length of the CDR3 is 14 residues. This CDR3 is CASSPRDRGGRAFF. The CDR3 nucleotides read TGTGCCAGCAGCCCCAGGGACAGGGGAGGCCGAGCTTTCTTT.

The chain links TRBV6-5 to TRBJ2-1; maybe TRBD2 (7 bases). The CDR3 consists of 15 residues. Trimming cost V 10 bases and J 1 base, with 17 bases left between them. Germline V gene sequence: CDR1 MNHEY, CDR2 SVGAGI. For the CDR3, the DNA is TGTGCCACCTCGGTGGGGGGGCGATCCTACAATGAGCAGTTCTTC. This encodes CATSVGGRSYNEQFF.

V gene TRBV30 combines with J gene TRBJ1-1; a possible D gene is TRBD1 (5 bases). Trimming cost V 0 bases and J 0 bases, with 11 bases left between them. CDR3 size: 15 residues. Germline loops: CDR1 GTSNPN, CDR2 SVGIG (reference sequence). The CDR3 here is CAWSVRQIMNTEAFF. The CDR3 DNA reads TGTGCCTGGAGTGTACGACAGATCATGAACACTGAAGCTTTCTTT.

In DNA, the CDR3 is TGTGCCAGCAGCTTTCCGGGAGGACCCTACGAGCAGTACTTC. This translates into CASSFPGGPYEQYF. The chain links TRBV7-2 to TRBJ2-7, with 7 bases aligning to TRBD2. The trim removed 3 bases at V and 2 bases at J, leaving 4 bases unmatched. Germline V CDR1 and CDR2: SGHTA, FQGNSA. The CDR3 runs to 14 residues. Full variable domain (missing parts from reference TRBV7-2 and TRBJ2-7): GAGVSQSPSNKVTEKGKDVELRCDPISGHTALYWYRQSLGQGLEFLIYFQGNSAPDKSGLPSDRFSAERTGGSVSTLTIQRTQQEDSAVYLCASSFPGGPYEQYFGPGTRLTVT.

The table lists this clone with a few counts. The CDR3 loop is CASSIAGDQPQHF. In nucleotides, the CDR3 is TGTGCCAGTAGTATTGCCGGGGATCAGCCCCAGCATTTT. This chain links TRBV19 with TRBJ1-5; D call uncertain. The CDR3 has 13 amino acids. The germline V gene encodes CDR1 LNHDA and CDR2 SQIVND (reference sequence). V shed 3 bases and J shed 5 bases, with 8 bases lying between them.

CDR3 DNA sequence: TGTGCCAGCAGCCCGGGACAAGCAAACAATCAGCCCCAGCATTTT. Translated, it gives CASSPGQANNQPQHF. V and J are TRBV5-8 and TRBJ1-5, with a weak D call TRBD1 (6 bases). Trimming pared 4 bases from V and 3 bases from J, leaving 14 bases between. CDR1 and CDR2 from the germline V gene are SGHTS and YDEGEE. The CDR3 extends over 15 amino acids.

This chain joins TRBV6-2 or TRBV6-3 and TRBJ1-2; tentatively, D is TRBD1 (5 bases). The CDR3 is 15 amino acids. Trimming removed 0 bases from V and 7 bases from J, with 15 bases in between. Germline assignment: CDR1 MNHEY and CDR2 SVGEGT. CDR3 protein: CASSYSVRGNFGYTF. The CDR3 region has the DNA TGTGCCAGCAGTTACTCAGTCCGGGGGAATTTTGGCTACACCTTC.

This chain uses TRBV6-2 or TRBV6-3 with TRBJ2-1, with 7 bases lining up with TRBD1. Germline V gene sequence: CDR1 MNHEY, CDR2 SVGEGT. Trimming removed 5 bases from V and 3 bases from J; junction bases left unmatched: 4. The CDR3 runs to 14 residues. The CDR3 protein is CASSRRDSYNEQFF. In DNA, the CDR3 is TGTGCCAGCAGTCGAAGGGACAGCTACAATGAGCAGTTCTTC.

The chain uses TRBV6-1 and TRBJ1-6; no definite D call. CDR1 and CDR2 (germline): MNHNS, SASEGT. The length of the CDR3 is 15 residues. The V end was cut by 2 bases, the J end by 10 bases, with 15 bases between. The CDR3 reads CASSEKVEVRSPLHF. CDR3 coding DNA: TGTGCCAGCAGTGAAAAGGTGGAGGTGCGGTCACCCCTCCACTTT.

This chain links TRBV3-1 (or the pseudogene TRBV3-2) with TRBJ1-2, with D possibly TRBD1 on 5 matching bases. Germline lookup yields CDR1 LGHDT and CDR2 YNNKEL (reference sequence). The V end was cut by 3 bases, the J end by 0 bases, with 8 bases between. This CDR3 has 14 amino acids. The CDR3 DNA is TGTGCCAGCAGCCAGCAGGGTTCTAACTATGGCTACACCTTC. As protein: CASSQQGSNYGYTF.

This chain uses TRBV27 with TRBJ2-7, with D uncertain. Germline V gives CDR1 MNHEY, CDR2 SMNVEV (reference sequence). The CDR3 is made up of 14 amino acids. Trimming removed 5 bases from V and 2 bases from J, with 13 bases in between. The DNA of the CDR3 is TGTGCCAGCAGTCCCTATAGTATTCCCTACGAGCAGTACTTC. It encodes CASSPYSIPYEQYF.

The chain is built from TRBV6-2 or TRBV6-3 and TRBJ1-5, with D unresolved. The CDR3 is 14 residues long. CDR1 MNHEY and CDR2 SVGEGT come from the germline V gene. V shed 0 bases and J shed 4 bases, with 7 bases lying between them. This CDR3 is CASSYSSLNQPQHF. The CDR3 region has the DNA TGTGCCAGCAGTTACTCGTCCCTGAATCAGCCCCAGCATTTT.

The rearrangement links TRBV18 to TRBJ2-2; 8 bases fit TRBD1. With 8 bases clipped from V and 5 bases from J, the junction kept 7 bases outside the gene matches. This CDR3 region has 14 residues. Germline lookup yields CDR1 KGHSH and CDR2 LQKENI. CDR3 DNA sequence: TGTGCCAGCCAACAGGACAGGGCGACCGGGGAGCTGTTTTTT. It is translated as CASQQDRATGELFF.

This chain joins TRBV27 and TRBJ2-1; 11 nucleotides match TRBD2. Looked up from germline, CDR1 is MNHEY and CDR2 is SMNVEV (reference sequence). The CDR3 extends over 15 amino acids. V lost 6 bases, J lost 10 bases, and 11 bases stayed unmatched. The CDR3 sequence: CASSSLSGGADEQFF. The CDR3 coding sequence is TGTGCCAGCAGCTCCCTTAGCGGGGGGGCTGACGAGCAGTTCTTC.

The table lists this clone with a count of one. The CDR3 protein is CASSPDILRYNEQFF. As DNA, the CDR3 is TGTGCCAGCAGCCCCGACATACTTAGATACAATGAGCAGTTCTTC. The chain couples TRBV28 to TRBJ2-1; D is unresolved. Trimming took off 6 bases at V and 4 bases at J, with 16 bases between the two ends. The germline V gene encodes CDR1 MDHEN and CDR2 SYDVKM. CDR3 size: 15 residues.

A single count supports this clone. This sequence joins TRBV29-1 and TRBJ2-7; D gene ambiguous. The V gene lost 3 bases and the J gene lost 3 bases, with 9 bases spanning the gap. The V gene's germline CDR1 is SQVTM and CDR2 ANQGSEA. The CDR3 totals 12 residues. The CDR3 spells CSVEGPGYEQYF. The CDR3 DNA reads TGCAGCGTTGAGGGCCCAGGCTACGAGCAGTACTTC.

This sequence joins TRBV6-2 or TRBV6-3 and TRBJ1-1; perhaps TRBD1 as D (5 bases). V was pared by 2 bases and J by 2 bases, with 15 bases between. The CDR3 is made up of 16 amino acids. CDR1 is MNHEY and CDR2 is SVGEGT in the germline V gene. CDR3 nucleotides: TGTGCCAGCAGTTACCGAGTTGGGGCAGTAAACACTGAAGCTTTCTTT. This sequence encodes CASSYRVGAVNTEAFF.